This T cell receptor (beta chain) is drawn from a study of yellow fever vaccine responses in identical twins. The CDR3 contains 15 residues. With V trimmed by 4 bases and J by 1 base, 4 bases remained unmatched. The germline CDR1 and CDR2 sequences are MNHGY and SVAAGI. TCRdb independently ran MiXCR on the RT-PCR reads; one entry per CDR3 protein. This table has about 2,500 distinct CDR3 sequences, 82% appearing once. Sequenced material: T cells from blood (PBMCs), unsorted or a sorted subset (not recorded which), taken before or after yellow fever vaccination (not recorded which). This receptor was identified in a woman under 30 who received the yellow fever vaccine. This chain links TRBV6-9 with TRBJ2-7, with 10 nucleotides matching TRBD1. CDR3 sequence: CASSSWTGGSYEQYF. Written as DNA, the CDR3 is TGTGCCAGCAGTTCTTGGACAGGGGGTTCCTACGAGCAGTACTTC.